A selection of T cell receptor beta chains follows, all from one sample in a study of T cell responses to AZD1222 COVID-19 vaccine. The assay was immunoSEQ multiplex PCR, and TCRdb's table has in-frame clones only and misses some. The sample includes more than 110,000 clones, approximately 89% of them seen just once. The sample here was peripheral blood, taken on day 0 of AZD1222 vaccination. Source of these receptors: an adult in good health. CDR3s include the opening cysteine and the closing phenylalanine or tryptophan. The D gene is left open where the match is weak. Rows give clone size only sometimes, using once, few, many, or a class for an expanded clone.

v_call: TRBV27; j_call: TRBJ1-2; clone_size: NA; d_call: NA; cdr3_aa: CASSSSGYGYTF; cdr3_nt: TGTGCCAGCAGTTCTTCAGGGTATGGCTACACCTTC
v_call: TRBV6-5; j_call: TRBJ1-5; clone_size: NA; d_call: NA; cdr3_aa: CASSLAGRPNQPQHF; cdr3_nt: TGTGCCAGCAGTCTCGCCGGACGCCCCAATCAGCCCCAGCATTTT
v_call: TRBV6-1; j_call: TRBJ2-6; clone_size: NA; d_call: NA; cdr3_aa: CASSDTDSGANVLTF; cdr3_nt: TGTGCCAGCAGTGATACAGATTCTGGGGCCAACGTCCTGACTTTC
v_call: TRBV4-2; j_call: TRBJ1-4; clone_size: NA; d_call: TRBD1; cdr3_aa: CASSQGGKGAVEKLFF; cdr3_nt: TGTGCCAGCAGCCAAGGGGGGAAGGGGGCAGTAGAAAAACTGTTTTTT
v_call: TRBV6-6; j_call: TRBJ1-2; clone_size: NA; d_call: TRBD1; cdr3_aa: CASSDREKNYGYTF; cdr3_nt: TGTGCCAGCAGTGACAGGGAAAAGAACTATGGCTACACCTTC
v_call: TRBV6-6; j_call: TRBJ1-2; clone_size: NA; d_call: TRBD1; cdr3_aa: CASNTDRSTF; cdr3_nt: TGTGCCAGCAATACGGACAGGTCTACCTTC
v_call: TRBV18; j_call: TRBJ1-4; clone_size: NA; d_call: NA; cdr3_aa: CASSPQALEEKLFF; cdr3_nt: TGTGCCAGCTCACCCCAGGCACTAGAGGAAAAACTGTTTTTT
v_call: TRBV2; j_call: TRBJ1-3; clone_size: NA; d_call: NA; cdr3_aa: CASFQGRTGNTIYF; cdr3_nt: TGTGCCAGCTTTCAGGGGCGGACTGGAAACACCATATATTTT
v_call: TRBV5-1; j_call: TRBJ1-5; clone_size: NA; d_call: NA; cdr3_aa: CASSLGPRGGPQPQHF; cdr3_nt: TGCGCCAGCAGCTTGGGACCCCGTGGGGGGCCTCAGCCCCAGCATTTT
v_call: TRBV5-5; j_call: TRBJ1-4; clone_size: NA; d_call: NA; cdr3_aa: CASSLRDGVLNEKLFF; cdr3_nt: TGTGCCAGCAGCCTCCGGGACGGAGTCCTAAATGAAAAACTGTTTTTT
v_call: TRBV29-1; j_call: TRBJ2-5; clone_size: few; d_call: TRBD2; cdr3_aa: CSVAGGREGLETQYF; cdr3_nt: TGCAGCGTCGCCGGGGGGCGGGAGGGCCTCGAGACCCAGTACTTC
v_call: TRBV19; j_call: TRBJ2-7; clone_size: NA; d_call: NA; cdr3_aa: CASSIGRGEGYYEQYF; cdr3_nt: TGTGCCAGTAGTATAGGGCGGGGAGAGGGCTACTACGAGCAGTACTTC
v_call: TRBV3-1/TRBV3-2; j_call: TRBJ2-1; clone_size: NA; d_call: TRBD1; cdr3_aa: CASSPYQQQGPSSYNEQFF; cdr3_nt: TGTGCCAGCAGCCCCTACCAACAACAGGGGCCCAGCTCCTACAATGAGCAGTTCTTC
v_call: TRBV6-1; j_call: TRBJ2-2; clone_size: NA; d_call: NA; cdr3_aa: CASSEAASHRGGELFF; cdr3_nt: TGTGCCAGCAGTGAAGCGGCTAGCCATCGGGGCGGGGAGCTGTTTTTT
v_call: TRBV27; j_call: TRBJ1-2; clone_size: NA; d_call: TRBD1; cdr3_aa: CASRKTGDFNYGYTF; cdr3_nt: TGTGCCAGCAGGAAGACAGGGGACTTTAACTATGGCTACACCTTC
v_call: TRBV14; j_call: TRBJ1-4; clone_size: NA; d_call: NA; cdr3_aa: CASSQVQAEKLFF; cdr3_nt: TGTGCCAGCAGCCAAGTCCAGGCTGAAAAACTGTTTTTT
v_call: TRBV7-8; j_call: TRBJ2-7; clone_size: NA; d_call: NA; cdr3_aa: CASSLALGYEQYF; cdr3_nt: TGTGCCAGCAGCTTAGCGCTGGGCTACGAGCAGTACTTC
v_call: TRBV11-2; j_call: TRBJ2-5; clone_size: NA; d_call: NA; cdr3_aa: CASSSGRPQETQYF; cdr3_nt: TGTGCCAGCAGCTCGGGACGGCCCCAGGAGACCCAGTACTTC
v_call: TRBV5-1; j_call: TRBJ2-7; clone_size: NA; d_call: TRBD2; cdr3_aa: CASSLGSRGTSQYF; cdr3_nt: TGCGCCAGCAGCTTGGGCTCCCGCGGGACTAGTCAGTACTTC
v_call: TRBV2; j_call: TRBJ1-1; clone_size: once; d_call: NA; cdr3_aa: CASSEASQPNTEAFF; cdr3_nt: TGTGCCAGCAGTGAAGCAAGCCAACCGAACACTGAAGCTTTCTTT
v_call: TRBV6-1; j_call: TRBJ2-1; clone_size: once; d_call: NA; cdr3_aa: CASSEAGVMGPDEQFF; cdr3_nt: TGTGCCAGCAGTGAAGCTGGGGTAATGGGGCCGGATGAGCAGTTCTTC
v_call: TRBV18; j_call: TRBJ1-1; clone_size: NA; d_call: NA; cdr3_aa: CASSEAGFKDTEAFF; cdr3_nt: TGTGCCAGCTCAGAGGCAGGGTTTAAGGACACTGAAGCTTTCTTT
v_call: TRBV3-1/TRBV3-2; j_call: TRBJ2-5; clone_size: NA; d_call: NA; cdr3_aa: CASSQVRAVEETQYF; cdr3_nt: TGTGCCAGCAGCCAAGTAAGAGCGGTGGAAGAGACCCAGTACTTC
v_call: TRBV5-1; j_call: TRBJ1-3; clone_size: NA; d_call: NA; cdr3_aa: CASSRSASSGNTIYF; cdr3_nt: TGCGCCAGCAGCCGCAGCGCCAGCTCTGGAAACACCATATATTTT
v_call: TRBV6-4; j_call: TRBJ2-2; clone_size: few; d_call: NA; cdr3_aa: CASSDSDTGELFF; cdr3_nt: TGTGCCAGCAGTGACTCAGACACCGGGGAGCTGTTTTTT
v_call: TRBV12-5; j_call: TRBJ2-5; clone_size: NA; d_call: NA; cdr3_aa: CASGPSLQLGETQYF; cdr3_nt: TGTGCTAGTGGTCCCAGCCTGCAACTAGGGGAGACCCAGTACTTC
v_call: TRBV6-5; j_call: TRBJ2-3; clone_size: NA; d_call: NA; cdr3_aa: CASSYRVGSAPQYF; cdr3_nt: TGTGCCAGCAGTTACAGGGTGGGCTCCGCGCCGCAGTATTTT
v_call: TRBV7-9; j_call: TRBJ1-6; clone_size: once; d_call: NA; cdr3_aa: CASSLAMGQGNSPLHF; cdr3_nt: TGTGCCAGCAGCTTAGCGATGGGCCAGGGGAATTCACCCCTCCACTTT
v_call: TRBV5-4; j_call: TRBJ2-5; clone_size: NA; d_call: TRBD2; cdr3_aa: CASSLALGGETQYF; cdr3_nt: TGTGCCAGCAGCTTGGCGTTGGGGGGGGAGACCCAGTACTTC
v_call: TRBV21-1; j_call: TRBJ1-2; clone_size: NA; d_call: NA; cdr3_aa: CAVPRRGAYYGYTF; cdr3_nt: TGTGCCGTACCACGCCGGGGGGCCTACTATGGCTACACCTTC